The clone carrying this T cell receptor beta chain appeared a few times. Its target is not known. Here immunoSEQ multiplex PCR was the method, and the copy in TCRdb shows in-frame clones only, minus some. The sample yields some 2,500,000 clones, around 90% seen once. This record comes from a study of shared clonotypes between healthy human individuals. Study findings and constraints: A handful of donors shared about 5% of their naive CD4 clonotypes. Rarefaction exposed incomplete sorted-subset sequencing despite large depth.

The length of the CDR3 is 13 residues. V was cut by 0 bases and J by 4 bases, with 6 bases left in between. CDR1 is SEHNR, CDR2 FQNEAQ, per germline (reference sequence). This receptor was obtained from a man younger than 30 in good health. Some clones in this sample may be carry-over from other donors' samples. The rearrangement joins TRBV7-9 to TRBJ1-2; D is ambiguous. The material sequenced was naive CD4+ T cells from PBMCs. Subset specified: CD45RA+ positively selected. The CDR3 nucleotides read TGTGCCAGCAGCTTAGCGGAACCCTATGGCTACACCTTC. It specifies CASSLAEPYGYTF.